These 3 T cell receptor beta chains share one sample of origin, sequenced in a study of T-cell reconstitution after alpha-beta-depleted transplantation in children. Unique molecular identifiers were incorporated when the TCRbeta library was constructed. Each CDR3 protein gets one entry after TCRdb re-called the PCR reads with MiXCR. Among just under 350,000 distinct CDR3 sequences, around 16% were seen once, and the ten largest hold about 41%. The sample consisted of PBMCs, mostly from graft donor cells, taken 360 days after TCRalphabeta/CD19-depleted stem cell transplant. These receptor sequences come from a male patient between 2 and 15 years old who had a stem cell transplant for acute lymphoblastic leukemia, so the T cells may come from the graft donor.

The chain uses TRBV4-3 and TRBJ2-2, with a tentative D call TRBD2 (5 bases). V was pared by 0 bases and J by 4 bases, with 15 bases between. This CDR3 spans 17 amino acids. Germline V gene data show CDR1 as LGHNA and CDR2 as YSLEER. The chain's CDR3 is CASSQDSAVASTGELFF. CDR3 coding DNA: TGCGCCAGCAGCCAAGATTCAGCGGTCGCTTCCACCGGGGAGCTGTTTTTT.

This clonotype was seen more than once but under ten times. In DNA form, the CDR3 reads TGTGCCAGCAGCTTAGTGTGGAATGAGCAGTTCTTC. It is translated as CASSLVWNEQFF. The chain joins TRBV7-9 to TRBJ2-1; no clear D gene. V was pared by 1 base and J by 7 bases, with 5 bases between. The CDR3 is made up of 12 amino acids. Germline CDR1 is SEHNR and CDR2 is FQNEAQ (reference sequence).

This rearrangement joins TRBV6-5 to TRBJ2-1; no definite D call. The CDR3 is 15 residues long. V shed 2 bases and J shed 3 bases, with 11 bases lying between them. Per germline, CDR1 MNHEY and CDR2 SVGAGI. For the CDR3, the DNA is TGTGCCAGCAGTTACAGGGTCTCCTACTACAATGAGCAGTTCTTC. Translating it yields CASSYRVSYYNEQFF.